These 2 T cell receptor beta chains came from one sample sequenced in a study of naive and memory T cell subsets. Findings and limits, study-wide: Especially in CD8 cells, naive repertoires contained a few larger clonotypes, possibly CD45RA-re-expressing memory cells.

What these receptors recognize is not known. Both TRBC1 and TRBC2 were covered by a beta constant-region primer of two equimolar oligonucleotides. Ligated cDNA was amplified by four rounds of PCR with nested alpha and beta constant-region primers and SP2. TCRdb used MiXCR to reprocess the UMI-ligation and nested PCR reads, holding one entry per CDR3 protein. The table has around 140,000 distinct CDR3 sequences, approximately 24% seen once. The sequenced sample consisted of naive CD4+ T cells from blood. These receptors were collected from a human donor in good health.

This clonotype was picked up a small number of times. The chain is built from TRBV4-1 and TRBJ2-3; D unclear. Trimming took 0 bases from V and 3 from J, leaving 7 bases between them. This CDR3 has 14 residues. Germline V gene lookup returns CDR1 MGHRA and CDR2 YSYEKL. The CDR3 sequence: CASSQEENTDTQYF. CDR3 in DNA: TGCGCCAGCAGCCAAGAAGAGAATACAGATACGCAGTATTTT.

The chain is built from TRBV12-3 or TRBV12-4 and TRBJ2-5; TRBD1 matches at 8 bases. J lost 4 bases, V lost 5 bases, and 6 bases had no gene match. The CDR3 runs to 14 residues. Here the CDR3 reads CASSRQGRRETQYF. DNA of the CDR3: TGTGCCAGCAGTCGACAGGGGCGGAGAGAGACCCAGTACTTC.